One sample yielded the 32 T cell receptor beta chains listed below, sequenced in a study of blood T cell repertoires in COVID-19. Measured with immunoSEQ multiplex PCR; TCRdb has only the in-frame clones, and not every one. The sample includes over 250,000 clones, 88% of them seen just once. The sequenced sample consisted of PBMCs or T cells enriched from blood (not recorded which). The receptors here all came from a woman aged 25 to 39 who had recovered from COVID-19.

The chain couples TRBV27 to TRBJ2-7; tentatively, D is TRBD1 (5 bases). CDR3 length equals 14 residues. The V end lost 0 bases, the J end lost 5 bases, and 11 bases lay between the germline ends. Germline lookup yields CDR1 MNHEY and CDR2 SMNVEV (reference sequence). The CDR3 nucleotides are TGTGCCAGCAGTTTATCGGGGCAATTGAACGAGCAGTACTTC. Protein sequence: CASSLSGQLNEQYF.

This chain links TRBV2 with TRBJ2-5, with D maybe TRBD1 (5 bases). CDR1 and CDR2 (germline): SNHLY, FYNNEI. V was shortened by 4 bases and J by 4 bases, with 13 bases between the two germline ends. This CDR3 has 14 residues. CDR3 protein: CASSVVGQGETQYF. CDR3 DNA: TGTGCCAGCAGTGTGGTGGGGCAGGGAGAGACCCAGTACTTC.

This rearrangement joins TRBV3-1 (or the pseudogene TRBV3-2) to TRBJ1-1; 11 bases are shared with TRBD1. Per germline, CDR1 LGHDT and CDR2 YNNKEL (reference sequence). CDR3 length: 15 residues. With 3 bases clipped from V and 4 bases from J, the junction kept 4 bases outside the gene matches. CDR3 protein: CASSQGDRGITEAFF. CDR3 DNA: TGTGCCAGCAGCCAGGGGGACAGGGGGATCACTGAAGCTTTCTTT.

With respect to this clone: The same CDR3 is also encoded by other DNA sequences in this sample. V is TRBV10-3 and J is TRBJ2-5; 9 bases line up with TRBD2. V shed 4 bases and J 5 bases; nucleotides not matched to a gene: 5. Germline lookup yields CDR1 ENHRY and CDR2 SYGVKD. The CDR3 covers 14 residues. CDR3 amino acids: CAISVAGAGETQYF. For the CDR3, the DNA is TGTGCCATCAGTGTAGCGGGAGCCGGTGAGACCCAGTACTTC.

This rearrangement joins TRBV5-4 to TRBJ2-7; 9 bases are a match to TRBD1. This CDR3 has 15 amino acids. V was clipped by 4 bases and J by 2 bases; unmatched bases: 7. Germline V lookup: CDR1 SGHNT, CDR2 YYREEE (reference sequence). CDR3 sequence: CASSLGTGLTYEQYF. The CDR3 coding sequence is TGTGCCAGCAGCCTCGGGACAGGGTTAACCTACGAGCAGTACTTC.

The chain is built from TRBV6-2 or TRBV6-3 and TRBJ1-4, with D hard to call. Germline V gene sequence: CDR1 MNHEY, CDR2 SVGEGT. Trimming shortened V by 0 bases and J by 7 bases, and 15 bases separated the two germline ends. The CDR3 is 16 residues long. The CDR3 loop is CASSYSTQAPTEKLFF. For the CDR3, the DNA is TGTGCCAGCAGTTACTCGACTCAAGCCCCGACTGAAAAACTGTTTTTT.

This CDR3 is CATSDQQRGNNQPQHF. The CDR3 nucleotides read TGTGCCACCAGTGACCAGCAGCGAGGGAATAATCAGCCCCAGCATTTT. This chain links TRBV24-1 with TRBJ1-5; the D is unclear. The CDR3 has 16 amino acids. Trimming cost V 4 bases and J 4 bases, with 16 bases left between them. Looked up from germline, CDR1 is KGHDR and CDR2 is SFDVKD.

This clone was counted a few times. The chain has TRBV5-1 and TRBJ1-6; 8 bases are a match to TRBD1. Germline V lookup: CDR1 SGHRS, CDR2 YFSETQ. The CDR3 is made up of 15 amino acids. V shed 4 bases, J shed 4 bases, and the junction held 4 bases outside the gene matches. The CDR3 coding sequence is TGCGCCAGCAGCGCCGGACAGGGTTATAATTCACCCCTCCACTTT. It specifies CASSAGQGYNSPLHF.

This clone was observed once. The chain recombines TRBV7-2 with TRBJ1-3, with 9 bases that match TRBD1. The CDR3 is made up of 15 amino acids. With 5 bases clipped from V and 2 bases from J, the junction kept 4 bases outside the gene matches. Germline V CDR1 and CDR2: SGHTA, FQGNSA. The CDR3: CASSARTGAGNTIYF. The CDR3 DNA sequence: TGTGCCAGCAGCGCCCGGACAGGGGCTGGAAACACCATATATTTT.

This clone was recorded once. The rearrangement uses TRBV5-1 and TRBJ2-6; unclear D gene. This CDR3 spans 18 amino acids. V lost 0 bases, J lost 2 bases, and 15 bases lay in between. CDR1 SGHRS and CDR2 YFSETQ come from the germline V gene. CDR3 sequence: CASSLVLMGSTGANVLTF. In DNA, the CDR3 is TGCGCCAGCAGCTTGGTCCTGATGGGCTCCACTGGGGCCAACGTCCTGACTTTC.

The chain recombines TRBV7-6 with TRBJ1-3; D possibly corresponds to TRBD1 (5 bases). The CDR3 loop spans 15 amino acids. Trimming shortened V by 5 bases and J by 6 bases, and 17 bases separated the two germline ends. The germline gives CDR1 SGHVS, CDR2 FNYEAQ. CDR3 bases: TGTGCCAGCAGCCCTGCGGGTGCGGGGACAAACACCATATATTTT. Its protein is CASSPAGAGTNTIYF.

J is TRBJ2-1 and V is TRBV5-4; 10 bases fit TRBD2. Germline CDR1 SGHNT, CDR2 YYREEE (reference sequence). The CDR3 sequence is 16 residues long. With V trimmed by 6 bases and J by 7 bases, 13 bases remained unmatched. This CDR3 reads CASKPVPGLASNEQFF. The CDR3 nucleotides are TGTGCCAGCAAGCCCGTACCGGGACTAGCGTCGAATGAGCAGTTCTTC.

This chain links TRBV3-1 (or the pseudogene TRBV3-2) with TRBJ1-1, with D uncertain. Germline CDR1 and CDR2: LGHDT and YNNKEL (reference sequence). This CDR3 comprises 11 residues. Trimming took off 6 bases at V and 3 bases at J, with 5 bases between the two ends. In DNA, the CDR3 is TGTGCCAGCAGGCGAGACACTGAAGCTTTCTTT. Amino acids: CASRRDTEAFF.

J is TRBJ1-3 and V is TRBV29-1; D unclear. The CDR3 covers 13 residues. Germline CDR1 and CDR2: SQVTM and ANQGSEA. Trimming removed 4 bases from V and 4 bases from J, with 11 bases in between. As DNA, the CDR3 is TGCAGCGTTGGGGAGAATGGGGGAAACACCATATATTTT. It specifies CSVGENGGNTIYF.

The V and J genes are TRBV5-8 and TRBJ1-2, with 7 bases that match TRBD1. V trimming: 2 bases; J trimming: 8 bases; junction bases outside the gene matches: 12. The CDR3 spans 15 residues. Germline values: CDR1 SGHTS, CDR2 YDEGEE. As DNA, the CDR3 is TGTGCCAGCAGCTTACACAGGGGACAACCATGGGGCTACACCTTC. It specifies CASSLHRGQPWGYTF.

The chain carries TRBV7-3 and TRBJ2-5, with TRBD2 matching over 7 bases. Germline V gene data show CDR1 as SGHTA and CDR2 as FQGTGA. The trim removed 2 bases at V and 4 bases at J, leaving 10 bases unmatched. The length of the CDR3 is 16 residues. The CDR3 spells CASSLQPSGNPETQYF. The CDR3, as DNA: TGTGCCAGCAGCTTACAGCCTAGCGGCAACCCAGAGACCCAGTACTTC.

The CDR3 nucleotides are TGTGCCAGCAGTTTAGGAAGGGACAGGGGCTATGGCTACACCTTC. It yields the protein CASSLGRDRGYGYTF. The J gene is TRBJ1-2, the V gene TRBV28; TRBD1 aligns across 10 bases. CDR1 and CDR2 (germline): MDHEN, SYDVKM. This CDR3 is 15 amino acids long. Trimming at V came to 2 bases and at J to 4 bases, leaving 4 bases not matched to a gene.

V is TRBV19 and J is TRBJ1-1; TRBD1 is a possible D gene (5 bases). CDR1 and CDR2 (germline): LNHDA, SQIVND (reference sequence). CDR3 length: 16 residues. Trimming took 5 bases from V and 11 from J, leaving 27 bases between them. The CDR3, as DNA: TGTGCCAGTAGTTGGGGGGTGCTGAGCGGACCTGTGGGGGCTTTCTTT. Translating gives CASSWGVLSGPVGAFF. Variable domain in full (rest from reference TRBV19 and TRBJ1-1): DGGITQSPKYLFRKEGQNVTLSCEQNLNHDAMYWYRQDPGQGLRLIYYSQIVNDFQKGDIAEGYSVSREKKESFPLTVTSAQKNPTAFYLCASSWGVLSGPVGAFFGQGTRLTVV.

CDR3 sequence (DNA): TGTGCCAGCAGCCAAGATTTCGGGGTAGACTATGGCTACACCTTC. Protein product: CASSQDFGVDYGYTF. The chain couples TRBV3-1 (or the pseudogene TRBV3-2) to TRBJ1-2; the D is unclear. V was pared by 0 bases and J by 3 bases, with 11 bases between. Germline loops: CDR1 LGHDT, CDR2 YNNKEL (reference sequence). This CDR3 contains 15 residues.

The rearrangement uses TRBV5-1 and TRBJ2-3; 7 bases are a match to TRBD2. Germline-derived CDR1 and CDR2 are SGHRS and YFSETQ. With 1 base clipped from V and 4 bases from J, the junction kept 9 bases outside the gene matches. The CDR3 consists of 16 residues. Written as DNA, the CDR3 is TGCGCCAGCAGCTTGTTCTTGGGACTATTACCAGATACGCAGTATTTT. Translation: CASSLFLGLLPDTQYF.

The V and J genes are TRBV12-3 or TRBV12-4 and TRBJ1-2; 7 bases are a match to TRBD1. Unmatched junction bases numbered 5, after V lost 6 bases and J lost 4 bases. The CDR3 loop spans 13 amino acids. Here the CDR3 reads CASRPSGGYGYTF. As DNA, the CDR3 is TGTGCCAGCAGGCCCTCAGGGGGCTATGGCTACACCTTC.

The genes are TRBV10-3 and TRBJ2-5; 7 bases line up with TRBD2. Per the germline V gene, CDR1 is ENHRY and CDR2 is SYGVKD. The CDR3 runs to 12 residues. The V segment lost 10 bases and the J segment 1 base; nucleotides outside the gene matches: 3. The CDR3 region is CATGRFQETQYF. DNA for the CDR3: TGTGCCACCGGGAGGTTCCAAGAGACCCAGTACTTC.

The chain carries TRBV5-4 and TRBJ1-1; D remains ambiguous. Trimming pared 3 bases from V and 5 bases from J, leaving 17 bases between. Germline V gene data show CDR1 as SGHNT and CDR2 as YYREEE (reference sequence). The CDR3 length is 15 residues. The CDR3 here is CASSSLSPGRTEAFF. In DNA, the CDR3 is TGTGCCAGCAGCTCTCTCTCGCCCGGGAGGACTGAAGCTTTCTTT. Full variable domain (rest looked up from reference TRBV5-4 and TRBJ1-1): ETGVTQSPTHLIKTRGQQVTLRCSSQSGHNTVSWYQQALGQGPQFIFQYYREEENGRGNFPPRFSGLQFPNYSSELNVNALELDDSALYLCASSSLSPGRTEAFFGQGTRLTVV.

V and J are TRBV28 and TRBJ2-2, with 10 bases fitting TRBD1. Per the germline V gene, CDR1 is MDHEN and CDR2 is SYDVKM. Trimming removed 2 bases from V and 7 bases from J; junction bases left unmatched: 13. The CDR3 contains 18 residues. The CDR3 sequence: CASSLSALTGGAGGELFF. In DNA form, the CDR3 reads TGTGCCAGCAGTTTAAGTGCCCTGACAGGGGGCGCCGGCGGGGAGCTGTTTTTT.

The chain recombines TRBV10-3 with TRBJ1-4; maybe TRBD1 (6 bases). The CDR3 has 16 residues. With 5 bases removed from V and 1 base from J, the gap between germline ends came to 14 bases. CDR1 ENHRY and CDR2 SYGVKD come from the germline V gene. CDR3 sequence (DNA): TGTGCCATCAGTACAGGGCGATTAGGAACTAATGAAAAACTGTTTTTT. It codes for CAISTGRLGTNEKLFF.

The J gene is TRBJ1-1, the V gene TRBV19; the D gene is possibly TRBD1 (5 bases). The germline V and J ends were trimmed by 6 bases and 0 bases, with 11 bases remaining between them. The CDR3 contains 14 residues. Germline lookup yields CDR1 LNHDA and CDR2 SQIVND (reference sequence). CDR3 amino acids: CASRIDRLNTEAFF. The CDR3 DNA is TGTGCCAGTAGAATTGACAGACTGAACACTGAAGCTTTCTTT.

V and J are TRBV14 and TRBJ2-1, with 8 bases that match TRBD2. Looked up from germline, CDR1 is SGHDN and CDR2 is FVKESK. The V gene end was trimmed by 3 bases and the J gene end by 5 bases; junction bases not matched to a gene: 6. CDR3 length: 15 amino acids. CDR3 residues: CASSHAGTRNNEQFF. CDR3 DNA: TGTGCCAGCAGCCACGCCGGGACTAGGAACAATGAGCAGTTCTTC.

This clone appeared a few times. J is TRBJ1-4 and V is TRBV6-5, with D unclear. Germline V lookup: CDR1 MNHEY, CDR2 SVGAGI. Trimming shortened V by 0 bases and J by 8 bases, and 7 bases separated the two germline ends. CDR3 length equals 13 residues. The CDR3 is CASSYSTREKLFF. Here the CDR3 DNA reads TGTGCCAGCAGTTACTCGACCAGGGAAAAACTGTTTTTT.

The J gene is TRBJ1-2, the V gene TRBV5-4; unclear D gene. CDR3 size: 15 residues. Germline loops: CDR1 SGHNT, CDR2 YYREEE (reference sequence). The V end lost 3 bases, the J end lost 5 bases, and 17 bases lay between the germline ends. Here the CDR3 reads CASSSVPRTSYGYTF. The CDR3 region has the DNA TGTGCCAGCAGCTCCGTACCTAGAACATCATATGGCTACACCTTC.

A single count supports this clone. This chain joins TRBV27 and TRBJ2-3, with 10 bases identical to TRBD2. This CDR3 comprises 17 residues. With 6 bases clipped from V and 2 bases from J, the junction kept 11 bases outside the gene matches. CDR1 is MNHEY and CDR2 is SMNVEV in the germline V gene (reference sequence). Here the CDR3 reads CASSPAVLAGYTDTQYF. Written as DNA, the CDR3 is TGTGCCAGCAGCCCAGCTGTACTAGCGGGATACACAGATACGCAGTATTTT.

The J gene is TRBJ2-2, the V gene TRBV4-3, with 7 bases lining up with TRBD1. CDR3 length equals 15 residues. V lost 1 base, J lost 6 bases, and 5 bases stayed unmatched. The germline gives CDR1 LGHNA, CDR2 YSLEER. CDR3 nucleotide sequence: TGCGCCAGCAGCCAAGTGCACAGGGGTCCCGGGGAGCTGTTTTTT. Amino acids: CASSQVHRGPGELFF.

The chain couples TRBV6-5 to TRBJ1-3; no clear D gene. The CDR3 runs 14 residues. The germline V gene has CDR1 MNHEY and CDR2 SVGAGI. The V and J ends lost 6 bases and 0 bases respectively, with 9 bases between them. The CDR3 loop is CASRTPASGNTIYF. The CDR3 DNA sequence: TGTGCCAGCAGGACACCAGCCTCTGGAAACACCATATATTTT.